These T cell receptor beta chains were read from a single sample in a study of blood T cell repertoires in COVID-19. Assay: immunoSEQ multiplex PCR; the TCRdb copy retains only in-frame clones and omits some. Of around 420,000 clones listed, 88% were seen once; the top ten hold around 2.1%. Sequenced: PBMCs or T cells enriched from blood (not recorded which). The receptors originated from a woman aged 40 to 49 with acute COVID-19. CDR3s include the opening cysteine and the closing phenylalanine or tryptophan. A D gene is named only where the DNA matches it firmly. Size is omitted from some rows. Given values are once, few, many or a class for expanded clones.

clone size: .
J gene: TRBJ1-1
D gene: .
V gene: TRBV3-1/TRBV3-2
CDR3 DNA: TGTGCCAGCAGCCACAGTCCCACCCGGCTAGGATACACTGAAGCTTTCTTT
CDR3 protein: CASSHSPTRLGYTEAFF

clone size: once
J gene: TRBJ2-2
D gene: .
V gene: TRBV11-2
CDR3 DNA: TGTGCCAGCAGCTTAGTTCTAGGATTAACCGGGGAGCTGTTTTTT
CDR3 protein: CASSLVLGLTGELFF

clone size: .
J gene: TRBJ2-7
D gene: TRBD1
V gene: TRBV24-1
CDR3 DNA: TGTGCCACCGGGACCGGACAGGCCGAAAGGTACGAGCAGTACTTC
CDR3 protein: CATGTGQAERYEQYF

clone size: .
J gene: TRBJ2-1
D gene: TRBD2
V gene: TRBV20-1
CDR3 DNA: TGCAGTGCTAGTCGAGCGGGGTGGGAAAATGAGCAGTTCTTC
CDR3 protein: CSASRAGWENEQFF

clone size: once
J gene: TRBJ2-3
D gene: TRBD1
V gene: TRBV5-1
CDR3 DNA: TGCGCCAGCAGCTCACAGGGGCACCCCACAGATACGCAGTATTTT
CDR3 protein: CASSSQGHPTDTQYF

clone size: .
J gene: TRBJ2-5
D gene: .
V gene: TRBV5-4
CDR3 DNA: TGTGCCAGCAGACAAACACAGGGAAGGGGCCAAGAGACCCAGTACTTC
CDR3 protein: CASRQTQGRGQETQYF

clone size: .
J gene: TRBJ1-5
D gene: .
V gene: TRBV7-9
CDR3 DNA: TGTGCCAGCAGCCCTAGGGAGGGGACTTACAATCAGCCCCAGCATTTT
CDR3 protein: CASSPREGTYNQPQHF

clone size: .
J gene: TRBJ2-7
D gene: .
V gene: TRBV10-3
CDR3 DNA: TGTGCCATCAGCGAGCCCTCGCGTGCTCTCTCCTACGAGCAGTACTTC
CDR3 protein: CAISEPSRALSYEQYF

clone size: .
J gene: TRBJ1-1
D gene: .
V gene: TRBV5-1
CDR3 DNA: TGCGCCAGCAGCTTGACAGGGCGGACTGAAGCTTTCTTT
CDR3 protein: CASSLTGRTEAFF

clone size: .
J gene: TRBJ2-7
D gene: .
V gene: TRBV11-2
CDR3 DNA: TGTGCCAGCAGTCCCGACAGCAACTCCTACGAGCAGTACTTC
CDR3 protein: CASSPDSNSYEQYF

clone size: .
J gene: TRBJ1-1
D gene: TRBD1
V gene: TRBV19
CDR3 DNA: TGTGCCAGTACCAAGACAGGGTTGAACACTGAAGCTTTCTTT
CDR3 protein: CASTKTGLNTEAFF

clone size: .
J gene: TRBJ2-2
D gene: .
V gene: TRBV27
CDR3 DNA: TGTGCCAGCAGTTTCTCCCAGAGAGGTAACACCGGGGAGCTGTTTTTT
CDR3 protein: CASSFSQRGNTGELFF

clone size: .
J gene: TRBJ2-3
D gene: .
V gene: TRBV11-2
CDR3 DNA: TGTGCCAGCAGCTCTCTAGGGGCACTGACACTGTCCACAGATACGCAGTATTTT
CDR3 protein: CASSSLGALTLSTDTQYF

clone size: .
J gene: TRBJ1-2
D gene: TRBD1
V gene: TRBV12-3/TRBV12-4
CDR3 DNA: TGTGCCAGCAGTTTAGGGACAGGGGTTGGCTACACCTTC
CDR3 protein: CASSLGTGVGYTF

clone size: .
J gene: TRBJ2-7
D gene: .
V gene: TRBV18
CDR3 DNA: TGTGCCAGCTCACCTCCTAGTGACTACTACGAGCAGTACTTC
CDR3 protein: CASSPPSDYYEQYF

clone size: .
J gene: TRBJ1-2
D gene: TRBD1
V gene: TRBV6-5
CDR3 DNA: TGTGCCAGCAGGCTCGGAACTAAAACAGGGGAGGGCTACACCTTC
CDR3 protein: CASRLGTKTGEGYTF

clone size: .
J gene: TRBJ2-3
D gene: TRBD1
V gene: TRBV29-1
CDR3 DNA: TGCAGCGTTGATTCGCCAGGGGGAGATACGCAGTATTTT
CDR3 protein: CSVDSPGGDTQYF

clone size: .
J gene: TRBJ1-1
D gene: .
V gene: TRBV30
CDR3 DNA: TGTGCCTGGAAATCCGGGGAGTGGAACACTGAAGCTTTCTTT
CDR3 protein: CAWKSGEWNTEAFF

clone size: .
J gene: TRBJ2-7
D gene: .
V gene: TRBV30
CDR3 DNA: TGTGCCTGGAAGTCTTACCAGGCCTACGAGCAGTACTTC
CDR3 protein: CAWKSYQAYEQYF

clone size: once
J gene: TRBJ1-5
D gene: TRBD1
V gene: TRBV19
CDR3 DNA: TGTGCCAGTACCCAGGACAGGGGCCTTCAGCCCCAGCATTTT
CDR3 protein: CASTQDRGLQPQHF